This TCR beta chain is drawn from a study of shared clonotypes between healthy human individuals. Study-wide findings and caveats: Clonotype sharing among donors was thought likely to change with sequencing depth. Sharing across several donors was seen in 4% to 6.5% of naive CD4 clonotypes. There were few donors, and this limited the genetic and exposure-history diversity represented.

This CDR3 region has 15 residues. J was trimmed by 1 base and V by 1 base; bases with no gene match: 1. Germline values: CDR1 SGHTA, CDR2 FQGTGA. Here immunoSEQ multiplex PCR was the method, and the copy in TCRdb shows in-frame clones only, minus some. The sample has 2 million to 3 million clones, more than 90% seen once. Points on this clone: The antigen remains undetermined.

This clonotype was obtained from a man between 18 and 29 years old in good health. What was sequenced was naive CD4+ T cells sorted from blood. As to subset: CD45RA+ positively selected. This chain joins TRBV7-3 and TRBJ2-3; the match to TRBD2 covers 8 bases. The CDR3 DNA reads TGTGCCAGCAGCTTAAAAGCGGGAGGCACAGATACGCAGTATTTT. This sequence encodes CASSLKAGGTDTQYF.